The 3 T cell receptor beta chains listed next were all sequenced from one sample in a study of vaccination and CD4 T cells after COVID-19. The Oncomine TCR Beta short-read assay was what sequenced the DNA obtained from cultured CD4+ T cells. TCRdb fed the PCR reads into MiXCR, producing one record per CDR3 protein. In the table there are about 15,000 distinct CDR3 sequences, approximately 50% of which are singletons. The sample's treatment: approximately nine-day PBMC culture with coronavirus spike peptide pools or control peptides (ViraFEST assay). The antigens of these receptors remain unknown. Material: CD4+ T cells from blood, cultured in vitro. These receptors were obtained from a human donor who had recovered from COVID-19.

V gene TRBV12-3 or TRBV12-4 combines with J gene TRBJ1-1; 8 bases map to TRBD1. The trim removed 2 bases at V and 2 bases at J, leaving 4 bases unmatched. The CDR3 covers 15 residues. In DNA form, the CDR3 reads TGTGCCAGCAGTTTACGGACAGGGATTAACACTGAAGCTTTCTTT. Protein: CASSLRTGINTEAFF.

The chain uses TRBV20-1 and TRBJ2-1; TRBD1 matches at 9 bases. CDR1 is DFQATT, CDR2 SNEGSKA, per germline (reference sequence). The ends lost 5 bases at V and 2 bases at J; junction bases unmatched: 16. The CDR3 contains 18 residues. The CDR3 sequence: CSAANFQPGQGAYNEQFF. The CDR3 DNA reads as TGCAGTGCTGCCAACTTCCAACCGGGACAGGGCGCCTACAATGAGCAGTTCTTC.

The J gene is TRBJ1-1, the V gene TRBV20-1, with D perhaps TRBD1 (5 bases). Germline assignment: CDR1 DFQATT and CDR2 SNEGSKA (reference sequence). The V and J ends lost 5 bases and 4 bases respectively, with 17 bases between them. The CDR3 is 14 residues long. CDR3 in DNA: TGCAGTGCTTTCACCGGGACGGCGGGCACTGAAGCTTTCTTT. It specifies CSAFTGTAGTEAFF.